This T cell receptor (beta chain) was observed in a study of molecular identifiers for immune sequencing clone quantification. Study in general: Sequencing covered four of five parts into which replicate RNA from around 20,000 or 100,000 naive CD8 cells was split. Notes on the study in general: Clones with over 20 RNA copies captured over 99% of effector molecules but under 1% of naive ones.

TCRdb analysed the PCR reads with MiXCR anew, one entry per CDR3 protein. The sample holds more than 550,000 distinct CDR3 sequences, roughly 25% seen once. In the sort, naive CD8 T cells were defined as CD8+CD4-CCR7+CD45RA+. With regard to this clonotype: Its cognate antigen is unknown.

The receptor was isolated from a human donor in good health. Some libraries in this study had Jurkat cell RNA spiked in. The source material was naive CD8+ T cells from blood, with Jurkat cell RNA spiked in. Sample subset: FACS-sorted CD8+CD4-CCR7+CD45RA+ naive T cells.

CDR3 DNA: TGTGCCAGCCTGACGGAACGGAACTCCTACAATGAGCAGTTCTTC. Its translation is CASLTERNSYNEQFF. The chain has TRBV6-6 and TRBJ2-1, with D uncertain. The V and J ends lost 8 bases and 0 bases respectively, with 14 bases between them. From germline, CDR1 is MNHNY and CDR2 SVGAGI (reference sequence). The CDR3 length is 15 residues.